The 18 T cell receptor beta chains given below trace back to one sample, sequenced in a study of cytomegalovirus exposure and HLA in healthy donors. PCR involved 60 Vbeta and 13 Jbeta primers. This table comes from immunoSEQ multiplex PCR, and its TCRdb copy is limited to in-frame clones, with some not included. The sample gives about 52,000 clones, approximately 72% of which show up once; roughly 9.2% is in the top ten. Sequencing was performed on PBMCs. The origin of the receptors is a woman aged 45-59 years in good health and CMV-seronegative.

The rearrangement joins TRBV5-1 to TRBJ2-1, with 12 bases matching TRBD2. The CDR3 loop spans 17 amino acids. After removal of 6 bases from V and 8 bases from J, the junction contained 15 bases not matched to a gene. The V gene's germline CDR1 is SGHRS and CDR2 YFSETQ. CDR3 residues: CASNRVLAGGSIDEQFF. CDR3 nucleotides: TGCGCCAGCAACAGGGTGCTAGCGGGGGGGTCAATCGATGAGCAGTTCTTC.

The V gene is TRBV6-5, the J gene TRBJ2-2; 11 nucleotides align to TRBD2. Per the germline V gene, CDR1 is MNHEY and CDR2 is SVGAGI. This CDR3 has 14 residues. Unmatched junction bases numbered 2, after V lost 8 bases and J lost 3 bases. The CDR3 sequence: CASLAGGYTGELFF. The CDR3 bases are TGTGCCAGCCTAGCGGGAGGTTACACCGGGGAGCTGTTTTTT.

The chain is built from TRBV5-6 and TRBJ1-2; 7 bases align to TRBD1. CDR1 and CDR2 from the germline V gene are SGHDT and YYEEEE. J lost 4 bases, V lost 3 bases, and 9 bases had no gene match. This CDR3 is built from 15 residues. The CDR3 region has the DNA TGTGCCAGCAGCTCGGGAGGGGGCAGGATCTATGGCTACACCTTC. Residues: CASSSGGGRIYGYTF.

The rearrangement uses TRBV5-1 and TRBJ2-7; possibly TRBD2 for D (6 bases). Germline V gives CDR1 SGHRS, CDR2 YFSETQ. This CDR3 has 12 amino acids. The ends were cut back, 4 bases at V and 2 bases at J, with 7 bases in the middle. The CDR3 DNA reads as TGCGCCAGCAGCCCGGGGGCCTACGAGCAGTACTTC. It encodes CASSPGAYEQYF.

This clone was recorded a few times. Written as DNA, the CDR3 is TGTGCCAGCAGTGAAGCTGGACTAGCGGATACGCAGTATTTT. Protein product: CASSEAGLADTQYF. The chain uses TRBV6-1 and TRBJ2-3; 9 bases are a match to TRBD2. The CDR3 is made up of 14 amino acids. CDR1 MNHNS and CDR2 SASEGT come from the germline V gene. V was pared by 0 bases and J by 6 bases, with 1 base of the junction left unmatched.

The V call is TRBV28, the J call TRBJ1-2, with 7 bases matching TRBD1. The germline gives CDR1 MDHEN, CDR2 SYDVKM. The ends lost 6 bases at V and 4 bases at J; junction bases unmatched: 8. The CDR3 contains 14 residues. CDR3 residues: CASRQIGTAYGYTF. The CDR3 DNA reads TGTGCCAGCAGACAAATCGGGACAGCCTATGGCTACACCTTC.

In the case of this clone: A far larger clone differs by one base, so this is likely a read error. Other DNA sequences in this sample translate to the same CDR3. This chain connects TRBV19 to TRBJ2-1; 10 positions match TRBD2. The V segment lost 4 bases and the J segment 4 bases; nucleotides outside the gene matches: 4. Germline loops: CDR1 LNHDA, CDR2 SQIVND (reference sequence). The CDR3 length is 15 residues. In DNA form, the CDR3 reads TGTGCCAGTAGTAGGACTAGCGGCTCATACAATGAGCAGTTCTTC. This codes for CASSRTSGSYNEQFF.

The chain employs TRBV6-1 and TRBJ2-7; 8 bases line up with TRBD1. The CDR3 runs 12 residues. Germline V gene sequence: CDR1 MNHNS, CDR2 SASEGT. Trimming removed 6 bases from V and 7 bases from J; junction bases left unmatched: 5. In nucleotides, the CDR3 is TGTGCCAGCAGGGCAGGGGGCTGGGAGCAGTACTTC. It specifies CASRAGGWEQYF.

The chain joins TRBV5-8 to TRBJ1-2; D is possibly TRBD1 (5 bases). The germline V and J ends were trimmed by 3 bases and 6 bases, with 15 bases remaining between them. In germline, CDR1 is SGHTS, CDR2 YDEGEE. This CDR3 comprises 14 residues. CDR3 sequence (DNA): TGTGCCAGCAGCTCCCTCGGACATTTCAATGGCTACACCTTC. This sequence encodes CASSSLGHFNGYTF.

The chain couples TRBV5-1 to TRBJ2-1; 10 bases align to TRBD1. The junction had 10 bases not matched to a gene; V was cut back by 4 bases and J by 6 bases. Per germline, CDR1 SGHRS and CDR2 YFSETQ. The length of the CDR3 is 16 residues. CDR3 sequence: CASSKEVGTGVNEQFF. In nucleotides, the CDR3 is TGCGCCAGCAGCAAAGAGGTTGGGACAGGGGTCAATGAGCAGTTCTTC.

This clone turned up a few times. The V and J genes are TRBV19 and TRBJ1-2; 9 bases map to TRBD1. Trimming removed 6 bases from V and 2 bases from J; junction bases left unmatched: 22. From germline, CDR1 is LNHDA and CDR2 SQIVND (reference sequence). The CDR3 runs 20 residues. CDR3 nucleotide sequence: TGTGCCAGTAGCCTACTAACCATTAGGGACAGGGAGGCGGTAAACTATGGCTACACCTTC. Translated: CASSLLTIRDREAVNYGYTF.

The chain uses TRBV28 and TRBJ1-5; TRBD1 matches at 8 bases. The CDR3 runs 16 residues. With 4 bases clipped from V and 7 bases from J, the junction kept 12 bases outside the gene matches. Germline values: CDR1 MDHEN, CDR2 SYDVKM. The CDR3 DNA is TGTGCCAGCAGTTCCGCCGGACAGGGCGATCGACAGCCCCAGCATTTT. Amino acid sequence: CASSSAGQGDRQPQHF.

This chain links TRBV9 with TRBJ1-4; D ambiguous. V was shortened by 0 bases and J by 6 bases, with 9 bases between the two germline ends. The CDR3 is made up of 14 amino acids. Germline assignment: CDR1 SGDLS and CDR2 YYNGEE. The CDR3 is CASSVGEGDEKLFF. The CDR3 nucleotides are TGTGCCAGCAGCGTAGGGGAGGGCGATGAAAAACTGTTTTTT.

This sequence joins TRBV6-1 and TRBJ1-2; D may be TRBD1 (5 bases). The CDR3 runs to 13 residues. The germline V gene has CDR1 MNHNS and CDR2 SASEGT. Trimming shortened V by 1 base and J by 7 bases, and 10 bases separated the two germline ends. The CDR3 is CASSEGGGRGYTF. As DNA, the CDR3 is TGTGCCAGCAGTGAAGGGGGGGGTCGTGGCTACACCTTC.

The rearrangement uses TRBV19 and TRBJ1-1, with TRBD1 as a possible D gene (6 bases). The length of the CDR3 is 14 residues. Germline CDR1 and CDR2: LNHDA and SQIVND (reference sequence). V lost 2 bases to trimming and J lost 1 base, with 8 bases between them. The CDR3 region is CASSIPDRNTEAFF. CDR3 nucleotides: TGTGCCAGTAGTATACCGGACAGGAACACTGAAGCTTTCTTT.

This rearrangement joins TRBV4-1 to TRBJ1-2; D is unresolved. Germline CDR1 MGHRA, CDR2 YSYEKL. Trimming took 1 base from V and 1 from J, leaving 10 bases between them. This CDR3 comprises 15 residues. CDR3 amino acids: CASSQGVPLNYGYTF. The CDR3 nucleotides are TGCGCCAGCAGCCAAGGCGTCCCCCTTAACTATGGCTACACCTTC.

V is TRBV30 and J is TRBJ2-7; 8 bases fit TRBD2. With 2 bases clipped from V and 2 bases from J, the junction kept 11 bases outside the gene matches. Germline V gene lookup returns CDR1 GTSNPN and CDR2 SVGIG (reference sequence). The CDR3 is 16 residues long. DNA of the CDR3: TGTGCCTGGAGTAAGCCGGGGGGGTTTGGCACCTACGAGCAGTACTTC. This codes for CAWSKPGGFGTYEQYF.

This clone occurred once. This chain's CDR3 is CASSAPGQGGEAFF. The CDR3 region has the DNA TGTGCCAGCAGCGCCCCGGGACAGGGGGGAGAAGCTTTCTTT. V usage is TRBV4-2 and J usage is TRBJ1-1; 11 bases agree with TRBD1. This CDR3 comprises 14 residues. J was trimmed by 8 bases and V by 5 bases; bases with no gene match: 7. The germline gives CDR1 LGHNA, CDR2 YNFKEQ.